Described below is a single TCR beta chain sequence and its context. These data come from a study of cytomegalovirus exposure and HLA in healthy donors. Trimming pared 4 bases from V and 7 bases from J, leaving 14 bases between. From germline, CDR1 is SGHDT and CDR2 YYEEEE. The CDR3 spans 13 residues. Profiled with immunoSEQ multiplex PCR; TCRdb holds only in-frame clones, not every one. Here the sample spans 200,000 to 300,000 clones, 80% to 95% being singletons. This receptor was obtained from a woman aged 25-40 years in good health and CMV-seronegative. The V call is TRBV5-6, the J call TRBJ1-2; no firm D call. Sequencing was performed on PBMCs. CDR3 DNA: TGTGCCAGCAGCCTGGTAGCTGCAGGTGGCTACACCTTC. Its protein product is CASSLVAAGGYTF.